Described below is a single T cell receptor (beta chain) sequence and its context. Its antigen is not known. The sample comes from a study of blood T cells in healthy people across ages. Study-wide points: PBMCs left unsorted prevented a conclusive naive versus antigen-experienced comparison.

Primers used in a second PCR of roughly 6 to 11 cycles were a sample-barcoded 5' primer and a J-beta primer mix. TCRdb re-called the 5' RACE reads with MiXCR, one entry per CDR3 protein. The sample lists around 520,000 distinct CDR3 sequences, around a quarter occurring once. The same specimen was also included in a second study, on T cells of mothers and their children. That report notes: The people who donated were a few healthy Caucasian mothers and their six children. In each mother, TCR beta CDR3 reads exceeded 9.5 million; in each child, they numbered 2.5 million to 3.5 million. Similar thymic selection effects on TCR recombination output appear in pairs, both related and unrelated.

Sequencing was performed on blood. This sequence was found in a boy aged 2 to 10 in good health.

The chain's CDR3 is CASSSAGTSEKQYF. The DNA for the CDR3 is TGTGCCAGCAGTTCGGCCGGGACTAGCGAGAAGCAGTACTTC. This chain connects TRBV12-3 or TRBV12-4 to TRBJ2-5; 10 bases map to TRBD2. CDR3 size: 14 residues. Unmatched junction bases numbered 10, after V lost 4 bases and J lost 11 bases.